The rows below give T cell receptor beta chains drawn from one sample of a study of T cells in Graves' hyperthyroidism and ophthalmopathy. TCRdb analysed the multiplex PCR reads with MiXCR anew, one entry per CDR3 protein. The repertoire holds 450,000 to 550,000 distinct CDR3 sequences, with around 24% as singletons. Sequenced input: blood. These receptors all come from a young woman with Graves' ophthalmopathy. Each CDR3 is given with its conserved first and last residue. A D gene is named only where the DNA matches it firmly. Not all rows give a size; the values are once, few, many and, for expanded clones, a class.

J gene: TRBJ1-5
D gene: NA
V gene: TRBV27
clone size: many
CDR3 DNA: TGTGCCAGCAGTTTATGGGCAGGGACAAGCAATCAGCCCCAGCATTTT
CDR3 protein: CASSLWAGTSNQPQHF

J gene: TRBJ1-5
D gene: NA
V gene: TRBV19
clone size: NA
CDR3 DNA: TGTGCCAGTTGCGCAGCCTATAGCAATCAGCCCCAGCATTTT
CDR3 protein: CASCAAYSNQPQHF

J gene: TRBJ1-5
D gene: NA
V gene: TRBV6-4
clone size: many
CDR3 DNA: TGTGCCAGCAGTGACCTCGCGGGTAGCAATCAGCCCCAGCATTTT
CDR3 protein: CASSDLAGSNQPQHF

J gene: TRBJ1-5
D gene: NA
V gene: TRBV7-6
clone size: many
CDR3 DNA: TGTGCCAGCAGCTCGCAAGCCGGCAATCAGCCCCAGCATTTT
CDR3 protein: CASSSQAGNQPQHF

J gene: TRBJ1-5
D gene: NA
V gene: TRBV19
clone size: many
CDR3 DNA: TGTGCCAGTAGTAACGACGACTACAATCAGCCCCAGCATTTT
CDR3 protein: CASSNDDYNQPQHF

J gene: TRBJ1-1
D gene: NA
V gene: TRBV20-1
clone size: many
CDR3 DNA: TGCAGTGCGACCGATGAGCTGAACACTGAAGCTTTCTTT
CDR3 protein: CSATDELNTEAFF

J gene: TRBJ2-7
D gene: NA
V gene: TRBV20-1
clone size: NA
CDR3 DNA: TGCAGTGCTAGAGTTGCCGGGACCTACGAGCAGTACTTC
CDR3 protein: CSARVAGTYEQYF

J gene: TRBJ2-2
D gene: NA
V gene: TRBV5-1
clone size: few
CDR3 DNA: TGCGCCAGCAGCACCTTCGAGGCGTCGGGCACCGGGGAGCTGTTTTTT
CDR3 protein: CASSTFEASGTGELFF

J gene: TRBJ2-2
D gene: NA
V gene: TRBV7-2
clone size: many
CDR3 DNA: TGTGCCAGCAGCTTAGCGGACGGGGAGCTGTTTTTT
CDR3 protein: CASSLADGELFF

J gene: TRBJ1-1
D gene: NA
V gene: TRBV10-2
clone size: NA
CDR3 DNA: TGCGCCAGCAGTGAGACAAGGAACACTGAAGCTTTCTTT
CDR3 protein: CASSETRNTEAFF

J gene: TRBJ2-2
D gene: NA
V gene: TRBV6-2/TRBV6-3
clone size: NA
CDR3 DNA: TGTGCCAGCAGTTACGAAGAGTTCTCCGGGGATCTGTTTTTT
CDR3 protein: CASSYEEFSGDLFF

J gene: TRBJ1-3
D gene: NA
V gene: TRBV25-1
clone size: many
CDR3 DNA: TGTGCCAGCAGTGAATTTTGGGACACGAGCTCTGGAAACACCATATATTTT
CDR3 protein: CASSEFWDTSSGNTIYF

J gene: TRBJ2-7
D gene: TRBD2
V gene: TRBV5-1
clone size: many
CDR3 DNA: TGCGCCAGCAGCAGTAGCGGGGGGGCGAGCCCCGAGCAGTACTTC
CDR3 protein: CASSSSGGASPEQYF

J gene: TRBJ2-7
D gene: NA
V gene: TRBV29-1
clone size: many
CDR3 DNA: TGCAGCGTTGAGTTGGACGGCCCCTACGAGCAGTACTTC
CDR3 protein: CSVELDGPYEQYF

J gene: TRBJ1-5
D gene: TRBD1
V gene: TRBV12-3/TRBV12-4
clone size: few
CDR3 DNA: TGTGCCAGCAGTTTAGGTCCACACAGGGGATACAGCAATCAGCCCCAGCATTTT
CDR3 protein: CASSLGPHRGYSNQPQHF

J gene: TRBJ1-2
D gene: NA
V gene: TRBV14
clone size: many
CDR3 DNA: TGTGCCAGCAGCCCAACCTCAGGAGGGACTAACTATGGCTACACCTTC
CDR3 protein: CASSPTSGGTNYGYTF

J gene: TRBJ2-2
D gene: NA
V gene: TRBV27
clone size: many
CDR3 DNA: TGTGCCAGCAGTTTCTGGCAGGGGTGGAGTCCCGGGGAGCTGTTTTTT
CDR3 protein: CASSFWQGWSPGELFF

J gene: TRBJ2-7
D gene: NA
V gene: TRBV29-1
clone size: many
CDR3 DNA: TGCAGCGTGGGCGCGACAAGCTACGAGCAGTACTTC
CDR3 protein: CSVGATSYEQYF

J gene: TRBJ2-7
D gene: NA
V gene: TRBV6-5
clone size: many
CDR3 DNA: TGTGCCAGCAGTTCGCACAGGGAGTCCTACGAGCAGTACTTC
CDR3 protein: CASSSHRESYEQYF

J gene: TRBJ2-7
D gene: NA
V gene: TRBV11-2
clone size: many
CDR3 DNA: TGTGCCAGCAGCCCAAGTTGGGGGGCTAACGACGAGCAGTACTTC
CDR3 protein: CASSPSWGANDEQYF

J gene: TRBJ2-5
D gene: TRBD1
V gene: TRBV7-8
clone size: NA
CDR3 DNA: TGTGCCAGCAGCAGGGACAGTGGGCGTCAGACCCAGTACTTC
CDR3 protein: CASSRDSGRQTQYF

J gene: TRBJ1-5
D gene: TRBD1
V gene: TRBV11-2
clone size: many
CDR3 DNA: TGTGCCAGCAGCCTCAGGGGGGGGCCTAGCAATCAGCCCCAGCATTTT
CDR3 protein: CASSLRGGPSNQPQHF

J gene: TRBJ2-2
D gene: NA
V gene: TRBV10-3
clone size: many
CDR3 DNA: TGTGCCATCAAGGAGACAACGAACACCGGGGAGCTGTTTTTT
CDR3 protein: CAIKETTNTGELFF

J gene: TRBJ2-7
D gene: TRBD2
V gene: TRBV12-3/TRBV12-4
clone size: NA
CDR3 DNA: TGTGCCAGCAGTCCCCGGGAGGGCAGGGCCTACGAGCAGTACTTC
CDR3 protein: CASSPREGRAYEQYF

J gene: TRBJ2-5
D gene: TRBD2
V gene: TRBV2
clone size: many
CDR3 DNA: TGTGCCAGCAGAGCCGGTGGGACTAGTTGGCAGACCCAGTACTTC
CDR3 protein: CASRAGGTSWQTQYF

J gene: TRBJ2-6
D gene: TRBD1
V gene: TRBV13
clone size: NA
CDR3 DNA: TGTGCCAGCAGCTCCACCGGGACAGGGAATTTCGGTGGGGCCAACGTCCTGACTTTC
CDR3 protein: CASSSTGTGNFGGANVLTF

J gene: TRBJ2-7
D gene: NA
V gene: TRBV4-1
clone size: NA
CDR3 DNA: TGCGCCAGCAGCCAAGATGCTCCCTTACTGACCTCCTACGAGCAGTACTTC
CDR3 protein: CASSQDAPLLTSYEQYF

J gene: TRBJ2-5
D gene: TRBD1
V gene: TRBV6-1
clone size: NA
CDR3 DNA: TGTGCCAGCAGTCCTGCCGGGACAGGGAACTGGATGGCCCAGTACTTC
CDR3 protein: CASSPAGTGNWMAQYF

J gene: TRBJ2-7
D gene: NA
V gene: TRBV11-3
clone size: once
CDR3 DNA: TGTGCCAGCAGCTTTAGCCCCTTCAACGAGCAGTACTTC
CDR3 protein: CASSFSPFNEQYF

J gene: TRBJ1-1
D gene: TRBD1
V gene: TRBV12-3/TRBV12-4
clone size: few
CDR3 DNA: TGTGCCAGCAGCCGACAGGGTGTCTGGACTGAAGCTTTCTTT
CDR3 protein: CASSRQGVWTEAFF

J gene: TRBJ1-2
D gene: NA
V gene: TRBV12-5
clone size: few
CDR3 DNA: TGTGCTAGTGGCCAGGCAAGAGCTAACTATGGCTACACCTTC
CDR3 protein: CASGQARANYGYTF

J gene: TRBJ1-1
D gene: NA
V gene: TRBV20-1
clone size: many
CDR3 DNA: TGCAGTGCTAGAGATTTAGCACCGGGGGGCAAGAACACTGAAGCTTTCTTT
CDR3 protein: CSARDLAPGGKNTEAFF

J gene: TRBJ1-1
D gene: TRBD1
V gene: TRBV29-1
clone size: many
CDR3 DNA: TGCAGCGTTGACCAGGGGGCAAAGAACACTGAAGCTTTCTTT
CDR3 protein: CSVDQGAKNTEAFF

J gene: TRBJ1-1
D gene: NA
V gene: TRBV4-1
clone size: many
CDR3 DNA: TGCGCCAGCAGCCAAGAGTTGCAGTTGAACACTGAAGCTTTCTTT
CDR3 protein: CASSQELQLNTEAFF

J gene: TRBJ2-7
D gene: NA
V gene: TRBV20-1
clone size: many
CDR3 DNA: TGCAGTGCTGGTAGTGTCTCGATACGATACGAGCAGTACTTC
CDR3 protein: CSAGSVSIRYEQYF

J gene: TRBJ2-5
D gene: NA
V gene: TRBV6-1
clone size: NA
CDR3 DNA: TGTGCCAGCAGCACCGGGACGGAAGAGACCCAGTACTTC
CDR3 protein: CASSTGTEETQYF

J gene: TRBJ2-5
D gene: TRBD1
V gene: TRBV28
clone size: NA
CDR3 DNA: TGTGCCAGCAGTTCGACAAACGCCGGGACAGGGGGACGAGAGACCCAGTACTTC
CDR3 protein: CASSSTNAGTGGRETQYF

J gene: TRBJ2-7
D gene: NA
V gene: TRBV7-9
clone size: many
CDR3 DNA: TGTGCCAGCAGCTTAGGGTTCGGTGCGGAGCAGTACTTC
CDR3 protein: CASSLGFGAEQYF

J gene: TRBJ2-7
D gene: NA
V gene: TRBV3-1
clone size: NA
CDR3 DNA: TGTGCCAGCAGCCGACCGGGACATAGCTACGAGCAGTACTTC
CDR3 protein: CASSRPGHSYEQYF

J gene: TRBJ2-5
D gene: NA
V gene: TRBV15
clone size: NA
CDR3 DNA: TGTGCCACCAGCAGTTACGTGGGGTGGGAGACCCAGTACTTC
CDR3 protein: CATSSYVGWETQYF

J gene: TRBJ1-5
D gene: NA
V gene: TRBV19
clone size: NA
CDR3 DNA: TGTGCCAGCGACGACCTGACGGATAGCAATCAGCCCCAGCATTTT
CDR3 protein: CASDDLTDSNQPQHF

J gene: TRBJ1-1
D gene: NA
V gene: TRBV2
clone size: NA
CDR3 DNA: TGTGCCAGCAGGCAAACAACATCCAACACTGAAGCTTTCTTT
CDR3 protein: CASRQTTSNTEAFF

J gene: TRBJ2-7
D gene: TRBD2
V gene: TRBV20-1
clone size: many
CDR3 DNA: TGCAGTGCTAGAGGCGGGGGGGGCTCCTACGAGCAGTACTTC
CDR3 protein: CSARGGGGSYEQYF

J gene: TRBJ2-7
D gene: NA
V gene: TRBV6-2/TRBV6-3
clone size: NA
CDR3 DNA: TGTGCCAGCAGGACTCGGGCTAGAGCGGACGAGCAGTACTTC
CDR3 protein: CASRTRARADEQYF

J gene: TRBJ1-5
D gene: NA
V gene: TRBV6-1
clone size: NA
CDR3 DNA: TGTGCCAGCAGTGATTTAAGGAGGAGCAATCAGCCCCAGCATTTT
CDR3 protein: CASSDLRRSNQPQHF

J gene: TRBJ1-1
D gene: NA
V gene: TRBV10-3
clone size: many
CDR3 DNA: TGTGCCATCAGAGACCCCAGGGTTAACACTGAAGCTTTCTTT
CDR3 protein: CAIRDPRVNTEAFF